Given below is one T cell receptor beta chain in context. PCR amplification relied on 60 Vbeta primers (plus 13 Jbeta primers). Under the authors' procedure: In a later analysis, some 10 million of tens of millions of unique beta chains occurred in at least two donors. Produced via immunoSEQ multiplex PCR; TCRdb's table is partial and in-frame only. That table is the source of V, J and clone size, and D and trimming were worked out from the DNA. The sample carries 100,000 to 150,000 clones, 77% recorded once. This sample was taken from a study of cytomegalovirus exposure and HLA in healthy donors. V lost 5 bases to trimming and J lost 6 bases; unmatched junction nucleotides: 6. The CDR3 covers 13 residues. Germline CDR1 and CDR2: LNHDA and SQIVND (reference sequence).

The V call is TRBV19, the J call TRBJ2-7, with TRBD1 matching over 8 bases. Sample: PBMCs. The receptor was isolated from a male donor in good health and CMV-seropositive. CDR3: CASSAGQVVEQYF. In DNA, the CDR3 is TGTGCCAGTAGTGCGGGACAGGTAGTCGAGCAGTACTTC.